A selection of T cell receptor beta chains follows, all from one sample in a study of cytomegalovirus exposure and HLA in healthy donors. Sequenced by immunoSEQ multiplex PCR; TCRdb stores in-frame clones only, minus some. In the table there are tens of thousands of clones, 70% to 80% of which are singletons. What was sequenced was PBMCs. The source of these receptors is a man between 18 and 29 years old in good health and CMV-seronegative. Both conserved end residues are part of each CDR3. The order of the fields is clone size, J gene, D gene, V gene, CDR3 protein, CDR3 DNA. The D gene is left open where the match is weak. Rows may omit the clone size; those that give it use once, few, many or a size class.

once,TRBJ2-3,TRBD1,TRBV10-3,CAISEWGQGVPDTQYF,TGTGCCATCAGTGAGTGGGGACAGGGGGTACCAGATACGCAGTATTTT
-,TRBJ1-3,TRBD1,TRBV30,CACPSGQAAYSGNTIYF,TGTGCCTGCCCGTCCGGACAGGCCGCTTACTCTGGAAACACCATATATTTT
-,TRBJ1-1,-,TRBV6-1,CASSESVLNTEAFF,TGTGCCAGCAGTGAATCCGTCCTGAACACTGAAGCTTTCTTT
few,TRBJ1-5,TRBD1,TRBV6-6,CASKTGEQPQHF,TGTGCCAGCAAAACAGGGGAACAGCCCCAGCATTTT
-,TRBJ2-5,TRBD1,TRBV2,CASEIRDRAETQYF,TGTGCCAGCGAGATCAGGGACAGGGCGGAGACCCAGTACTTC
-,TRBJ1-1,-,TRBV5-1,CASSLGGGETEAFF,TGCGCCAGCAGCTTGGGCGGGGGGGAAACTGAAGCTTTCTTT
-,TRBJ1-4,TRBD1,TRBV7-6,CASSLGYRGPNEKLFF,TGTGCCAGCAGCTTGGGATACAGGGGCCCGAATGAAAAACTGTTTTTT
-,TRBJ2-2,TRBD1,TRBV11-3,CASSSRQGNTGELFF,TGTGCCAGCAGCTCCAGACAGGGGAACACCGGGGAGCTGTTTTTT
-,TRBJ1-3,-,TRBV5-1,CASSLGGKVAGNTIYF,TGCGCCAGCAGCTTGGGCGGGAAGGTGGCTGGAAACACCATATATTTT
few,TRBJ2-2,-,TRBV4-3,CASSQDLGGNTGELFF,TGCGCCAGCAGCCAAGATTTGGGAGGGAACACCGGGGAGCTGTTTTTT
-,TRBJ2-2,-,TRBV5-5,CASSLAGDTGELFF,TGTGCCAGCAGCTTGGCGGGGGACACCGGGGAGCTGTTTTTT
-,TRBJ2-7,TRBD2,TRBV5-1,CASSLGRDYLSYEQYF,TGCGCCAGCAGCCTCGGACGGGACTATCTCTCCTACGAGCAGTACTTC
once,TRBJ2-2,-,TRBV5-4,CASSLGGDPGELFF,TGTGCCAGCAGCTTGGGGGGGGACCCCGGGGAGCTGTTTTTT
few,TRBJ2-1,TRBD1,TRBV18,CASSPGQGAYNEQFF,TGTGCCAGCTCACCAGGACAGGGGGCCTACAATGAGCAGTTCTTC
-,TRBJ1-5,-,TRBV27,CASSLTGGGWNQPQHF,TGTGCCAGCAGTTTAACGGGGGGAGGTTGGAATCAGCCCCAGCATTTT
-,TRBJ2-2,-,TRBV7-3,CASSLVGGARNTGELFF,TGTGCCAGCAGCTTGGTCGGAGGGGCTCGGAACACCGGGGAGCTGTTTTTT
-,TRBJ2-2,TRBD1,TRBV5-1,CASSLDSRGYGELFF,TGCGCCAGCAGCTTGGATAGCAGGGGGTACGGGGAGCTGTTTTTT
-,TRBJ1-5,-,TRBV5-8,CASSLLGQGNQPQHF,TGTGCCAGCAGCTTGTTAGGGCAGGGGAATCAGCCCCAGCATTTT
-,TRBJ1-5,-,TRBV30,CAWSGLSGGNQPQHF,TGTGCCTGGAGTGGTCTCTCAGGGGGCAATCAGCCCCAGCATTTT
-,TRBJ1-1,TRBD1,TRBV6-5,CASSSQGAEAFF,TGTGCCAGCAGTTCCCAGGGGGCTGAAGCTTTCTTT
-,TRBJ2-7,TRBD1,TRBV30,CACSGTGPYEQYF,TGTGCCTGCTCCGGGACAGGTCCCTACGAGCAGTACTTC
few,TRBJ2-7,TRBD2,TRBV7-2,CASSRLSGGPHEQYF,TGTGCCAGCAGCCGGCTGTCGGGGGGGCCCCACGAGCAGTACTTC
-,TRBJ2-7,-,TRBV18,CASSPSLGSYEQYF,TGTGCCAGCTCACCGAGTCTAGGATCCTACGAGCAGTACTTC
once,TRBJ2-7,TRBD2,TRBV27,CASSLGLALDEQYF,TGTGCCAGCAGTTTGGGACTAGCGCTGGACGAGCAGTACTTC
-,TRBJ2-2,TRBD2,TRBV19,CASSRLAGNTGELFF,TGTGCCAGTAGTAGACTAGCGGGGAACACCGGGGAGCTGTTTTTT
-,TRBJ1-2,TRBD1,TRBV19,CASSPGQGGYGYTF,TGTGCCAGTAGTCCGGGACAGGGGGGCTATGGCTACACCTTC
once,TRBJ2-3,-,TRBV18,CASSPLVVGGTDTQYF,TGTGCCAGCTCACCATTGGTAGTCGGGGGCACAGATACGCAGTATTTT
-,TRBJ1-5,-,TRBV19,CASRTEGYSNQPQHF,TGTGCCAGTAGGACCGAGGGATATAGCAATCAGCCCCAGCATTTT
few,TRBJ1-1,-,TRBV7-2,CASSLGHTLNTEAFF,TGTGCCAGCAGCTTAGGCCACACGCTGAACACTGAAGCTTTCTTT
-,TRBJ2-3,TRBD1,TRBV29-1,CSGQGSADTQYF,TGCAGCGGACAGGGTTCGGCAGATACGCAGTATTTT
-,TRBJ1-6,-,TRBV27,CASSLYPGTNSPLHF,TGTGCCAGCAGTTTATATCCGGGGACAAATTCACCCCTCCACTTT
few,TRBJ1-5,-,TRBV6-1,CASNPAAGGQPQHF,TGTGCCAGCAATCCGGCAGCGGGTGGGCAGCCCCAGCATTTT
-,TRBJ1-1,-,TRBV7-3,CTSSLAGGTEAFF,TGTACCAGCAGCTTAGCTGGAGGGACTGAAGCTTTCTTT
few,TRBJ2-3,-,TRBV5-4,CASSPTLRDRAVITDTQYF,TGTGCCAGCAGCCCGACACTTCGAGACAGAGCCGTAATCACAGATACGCAGTATTTT
-,TRBJ2-1,TRBD1,TRBV6-6,CASRSFGTGYNEQFF,TGTGCCAGCAGGTCATTCGGGACAGGGTACAATGAGCAGTTCTTC
-,TRBJ1-5,-,TRBV19,CASTTPATLGLPEPQHF,TGTGCCAGTACCACCCCGGCGACATTGGGCCTTCCGGAGCCCCAGCATTTT
-,TRBJ1-6,-,TRBV5-4,CASSGRGSPLHF,TGTGCCAGCAGCGGCCGGGGGTCACCCCTCCACTTT
-,TRBJ1-2,TRBD1,TRBV16,CASSHTGGQYGYTF,TGTGCCAGCAGCCACACAGGGGGCCAGTATGGCTACACCTTC
-,TRBJ2-2,TRBD2,TRBV5-1,CASSLDSTSGGTGELFF,TGCGCCAGCAGCTTGGACTCTACTAGCGGGGGCACCGGGGAGCTGTTTTTT
-,TRBJ2-1,-,TRBV4-1,CASSQDRGQGKLNEQFF,TGCGCCAGCAGCCAAGATCGAGGTCAGGGAAAGTTGAATGAGCAGTTCTTC
-,TRBJ2-7,-,TRBV5-4,CASSLGRASYEQYF,TGTGCCAGCAGCTTGGGCAGGGCCTCCTACGAGCAGTACTTC
-,TRBJ1-2,TRBD1,TRBV9,CASSVRTGAGVGYTF,TGTGCCAGCAGCGTCCGGACAGGGGCGGGTGTGGGCTACACCTTC
-,TRBJ2-1,TRBD2,TRBV30,CAWSVLGAGGLYEQFF,TGTGCCTGGAGTGTTCTTGGAGCGGGGGGGCTCTATGAGCAGTTCTTC
-,TRBJ2-2,-,TRBV10-3,CAISKSADTGELFF,TGTGCCATCAGTAAGTCGGCGGACACCGGGGAGCTGTTTTTT
-,TRBJ2-6,-,TRBV28,CASSLYTGANVLTF,TGTGCCAGCAGTTTGTACACTGGGGCCAACGTCCTGACTTTC
few,TRBJ1-6,-,TRBV29-1,CSAKTGNSPLHF,TGCAGCGCCAAAACGGGGAATTCACCCCTCCACTTT
-,TRBJ1-4,TRBD1,TRBV19,CATPMRGQGATNEKLFF,TGTGCCACCCCCATGCGGGGACAGGGGGCGACTAATGAAAAACTGTTTTTT
-,TRBJ2-2,TRBD1,TRBV15,CATSRTQGTGLFNTGELFF,TGTGCCACCAGCAGAACTCAAGGGACAGGCCTTTTTAACACCGGGGAGCTGTTTTTT
-,TRBJ1-1,TRBD1,TRBV30,CAWSKGQGAMGDTEAFF,TGTGCCTGGAGTAAGGGGCAGGGGGCGATGGGGGACACTGAAGCTTTCTTT
-,TRBJ1-2,TRBD1,TRBV7-8,CASSLAGAGGTTYYGYTF,TGTGCCAGCAGCTTAGCGGGGGCAGGGGGCACTACCTACTATGGCTACACCTTC